The clone carrying this T cell receptor beta chain was observed a few times. Antigen: not known. There are 13 residues in the CDR3. The germline gives CDR1 DFQATT, CDR2 SNEGSKA (reference sequence). The V end was cut by 0 bases, the J end by 5 bases, with 10 bases between. The data stem from a study of T cells after yellow fever vaccination. Study observations and caveats: CD4 and CD8 compartments shared a small share of clonotypes, likely from convergent recombination. Primary-vaccination clones mostly resurfaced post-booster (approximately 96% CD4, more than 85% CD8).

TCRdb re-derived calls from the 5' RACE reads in MiXCR, one entry per CDR3 protein. The sample has about 160,000 distinct CDR3 sequences; less than 9% are singletons. The chain uses TRBV20-1 and TRBJ1-1; TRBD1 might be the D (5 bases). The TCR originated in a young man who received the YFV17D yellow fever vaccine. The sample in question was CD4+ T cells sorted from PBMCs, obtained around 5 days after the first yellow fever vaccination. The CDR3 DNA reads as TGCAGTGCTAGAGAAGGGGCGGGGACTGAAGCTTTCTTT. It translates to CSAREGAGTEAFF.